This TCR beta chain appears in the sequencing data of a study of PD-L1 blockade in urothelial cancer. Study overall: Bladder-origin urothelial cancer in males covered about 85% of the roughly 29 patients. Before enrollment, 0 to 3 chemotherapy regimens had been given to patients.

Using immunoSEQ multiplex PCR, the repertoire was profiled, and TCRdb retains in-frame clones only, with some absent. The sample lists 30,000 to 40,000 clones, roughly 36% occurring once. This CDR3 comprises 14 residues. The TCR originated in a man aged 55 to 69 with urothelial cancer. Source: tumor tissue, taken before atezolizumab (anti-PD-L1) treatment. The V gene is TRBV7-5, the J gene TRBJ2-3; no DNA check was done on the table's D call, TRBD1. TRBV7-5 is a recognized pseudogene. The CDR3 region is CASSLTGGTDTQYF. In DNA form, the CDR3 reads TGTGCCAGCAGCTTAACAGGGGGAACAGATACGCAGTATTTT.